This is a list of T cell receptor beta chains from one sample in a study of cytomegalovirus exposure and HLA in healthy donors. Data came from immunoSEQ multiplex PCR; TCRdb stores just in-frame clones and leaves some out. Here the sample table reports around 75,000 clones. The sample taken for sequencing was PBMCs. The receptors here all came from a man aged 45-65 years in good health and CMV-seropositive. Each CDR3 is given with its conserved first and last residue. Fields, in order: D gene, V gene, J gene, CDR3 DNA, CDR3 protein. The D gene is left open where the match is weak.

D: NA; V: TRBV29-1; J: TRBJ1-5; DNA: TGCAGCGTTGCGGGAAGGGTAGGGAGGAATCAGCCCCAGCATTTT; CDR3: CSVAGRVGRNQPQHF
D: TRBD1; V: TRBV18; J: TRBJ2-2; DNA: TGTGCCAGCTCACCACCGGGACAGGGAATAAACACCGGGGAGCTGTTTTTT; CDR3: CASSPPGQGINTGELFF
D: NA; V: TRBV19; J: TRBJ1-1; DNA: TGTGCCAGTACGGACCCCGTGCGAGGGAATCGGGCTGAAGCTTTCTTT; CDR3: CASTDPVRGNRAEAFF
D: NA; V: TRBV4-2; J: TRBJ1-5; DNA: TGTGCCAGCAGCCAAGAAGCAGGGGAGAACCTTAGCAATCAGCCCCAGCATTTT; CDR3: CASSQEAGENLSNQPQHF
D: NA; V: TRBV7-2; J: TRBJ1-1; DNA: TGTGCCAGCAGCTGGGCCGGGGGAGCACGGACTGAAGCTTTCTTT; CDR3: CASSWAGGARTEAFF
D: TRBD2; V: TRBV5-1; J: TRBJ2-3; DNA: TGCGCCAGCAGCCCATTAGCGGGAGGGAGCACAGATACGCAGTATTTT; CDR3: CASSPLAGGSTDTQYF
D: TRBD1; V: TRBV30; J: TRBJ1-1; DNA: TGTGCCTGGGACAGGGGTATCACTGAAGCTTTCTTT; CDR3: CAWDRGITEAFF
D: NA; V: TRBV9; J: TRBJ1-6; DNA: TGTGCCAGCAGCGTTAGCGGGGGGGGCCCACCCCTCCACTTT; CDR3: CASSVSGGGPPLHF
D: TRBD1; V: TRBV2; J: TRBJ2-6; DNA: TGTGCCAGCCGCGGACAGGGGGAAATCAACGTCCTGACTTTC; CDR3: CASRGQGEINVLTF
D: TRBD2; V: TRBV7-6; J: TRBJ2-7; DNA: TGTGCCAGCAGCTATGGGACTAGCGCGGATGAGCAGTACTTC; CDR3: CASSYGTSADEQYF
D: TRBD2; V: TRBV9; J: TRBJ2-1; DNA: TGTGCCAGCAGCGTAGGGGCTAGCGGGGGGGTCGACAATGAGCAGTTCTTC; CDR3: CASSVGASGGVDNEQFF
D: TRBD2; V: TRBV5-3; J: TRBJ2-1; DNA: TGTGCCAGAAGCTGCTCTAGCGGGGGGGCCCGAGAGCAGTTCTTC; CDR3: CARSCSSGGAREQFF
D: NA; V: TRBV6-1; J: TRBJ2-5; DNA: TGTGCCAGCACCTACGAAGTACTGGAGACCCAGTACTTC; CDR3: CASTYEVLETQYF
D: TRBD1; V: TRBV6-1; J: TRBJ1-1; DNA: TGTGCCAGCAGCGGGACAGGGGGGACTGAAGCTTTCTTT; CDR3: CASSGTGGTEAFF
D: NA; V: TRBV5-1; J: TRBJ2-7; DNA: TGCGCCAGCAGCTCGTTCGGGGGGCTTAGCGCCTACGAGCAGTACTTC; CDR3: CASSSFGGLSAYEQYF
D: NA; V: TRBV9; J: TRBJ1-2; DNA: TGTGCCAGCAGCGTATACTACGCGGAGGACTATGGCTACACCTTC; CDR3: CASSVYYAEDYGYTF
D: TRBD2; V: TRBV30; J: TRBJ2-5; DNA: TGTGCCTGGAGTCAGGGAGGGGAGACCCAGTACTTC; CDR3: CAWSQGGETQYF
D: TRBD2; V: TRBV5-4; J: TRBJ2-7; DNA: TGTGCCAGCAGCTACCCCGGGCTAGCGGGAGGGCATTACGAGCAGTACTTC; CDR3: CASSYPGLAGGHYEQYF
D: NA; V: TRBV7-3; J: TRBJ2-3; DNA: TGTGCCAGCAGCTTACGCGCGACTAGTATTAGGCCAGATACGCAGTATTTT; CDR3: CASSLRATSIRPDTQYF
D: TRBD2; V: TRBV4-2; J: TRBJ2-5; DNA: TGTGCCAGCAGCCAAGAGGGAGCGGGGGGACTACAAGAGACCCAGTACTTC; CDR3: CASSQEGAGGLQETQYF
D: NA; V: TRBV7-3; J: TRBJ1-2; DNA: TGTGCCAGCAGCTTAAATCCCGAAGGGGAGGATGGCTACACCTTC; CDR3: CASSLNPEGEDGYTF
D: TRBD2; V: TRBV9; J: TRBJ2-5; DNA: TGTGCCAGCAGCGAAGGAAAGCGGGGGAACCAAGAGACCCAGTACTTC; CDR3: CASSEGKRGNQETQYF
D: TRBD2; V: TRBV14; J: TRBJ2-7; DNA: TGTGCCAGCAGAGCCCGCTCCGGACTAGAATCGTACGAGCAGTACTTC; CDR3: CASRARSGLESYEQYF
D: NA; V: TRBV29-1; J: TRBJ1-1; DNA: TGCAGCGTTGAGTCGGAGGAAGCTTTCTTT; CDR3: CSVESEEAFF
D: NA; V: TRBV5-1; J: TRBJ1-2; DNA: TGCGCCAGCAGCCCGGGACAAAGTAACTATGGCTACACCTTC; CDR3: CASSPGQSNYGYTF
D: TRBD1; V: TRBV27; J: TRBJ1-1; DNA: TGTGCCAGCAGTTTACCGGGACAGGGCGAAGCTTTCTTT; CDR3: CASSLPGQGEAFF
D: NA; V: TRBV9; J: TRBJ1-1; DNA: TGTGCCAGCAGCGTCCAAGGACAGCCGAACACTGAAGCTTTCTTT; CDR3: CASSVQGQPNTEAFF